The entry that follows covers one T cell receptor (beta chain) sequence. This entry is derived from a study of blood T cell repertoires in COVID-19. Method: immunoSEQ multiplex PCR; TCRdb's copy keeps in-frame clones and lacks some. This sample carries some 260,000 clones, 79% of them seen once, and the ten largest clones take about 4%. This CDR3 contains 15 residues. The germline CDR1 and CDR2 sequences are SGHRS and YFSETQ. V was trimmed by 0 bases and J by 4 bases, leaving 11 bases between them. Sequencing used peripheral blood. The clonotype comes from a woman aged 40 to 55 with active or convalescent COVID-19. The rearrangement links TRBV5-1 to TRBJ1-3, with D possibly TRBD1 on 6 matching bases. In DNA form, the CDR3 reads TGCGCCAGCAGCTTGGAAGACAGGAAGGGAAACACCATATATTTT. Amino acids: CASSLEDRKGNTIYF.